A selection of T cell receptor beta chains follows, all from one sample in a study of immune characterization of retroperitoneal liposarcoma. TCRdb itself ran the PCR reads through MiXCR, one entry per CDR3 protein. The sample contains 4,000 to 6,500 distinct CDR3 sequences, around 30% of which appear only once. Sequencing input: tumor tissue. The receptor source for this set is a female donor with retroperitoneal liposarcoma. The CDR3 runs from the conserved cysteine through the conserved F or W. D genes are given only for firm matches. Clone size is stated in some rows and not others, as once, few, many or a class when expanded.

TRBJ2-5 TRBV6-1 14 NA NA TGTGCCAGCAGTGAAGGCGGGGGCTGGGAGACCCAGTACTTC CASSEGGGWETQYF
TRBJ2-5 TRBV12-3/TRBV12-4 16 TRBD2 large TGTGCCAGCAGCTCGGGACTAGCGGGACAGGGAGAGACCCAGTACTTC CASSSGLAGQGETQYF
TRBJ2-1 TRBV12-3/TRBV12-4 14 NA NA TGTGCCAGCAGTTTTCGGGTAATCGGGGGCGAGCAGTTCTTC CASSFRVIGGEQFF
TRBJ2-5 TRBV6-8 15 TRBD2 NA TGTGCCAGCAGTGTTGGCGGGAGGGCCGTGGAGACCCAGTACTTC CASSVGGRAVETQYF
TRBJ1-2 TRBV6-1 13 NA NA TGTGCCAGCAGAACAGGGTATGCGGATGGCTACACCTTC CASRTGYADGYTF
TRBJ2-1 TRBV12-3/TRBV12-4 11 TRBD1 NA TGTGCCAGCAGTACCGGACAGGGGCGGTTCTTC CASSTGQGRFF
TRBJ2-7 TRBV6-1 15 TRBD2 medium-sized TGTGCCAGCAGTGACCTCCGGGTAGCGGGAGTCGAGCAGTACTTC CASSDLRVAGVEQYF
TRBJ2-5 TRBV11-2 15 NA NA TGTGCCAGCAGCTTAGGACGGGGAGAGGGGGAGACCCAGTACTTC CASSLGRGEGETQYF
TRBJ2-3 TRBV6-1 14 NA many TGTGCCGTCTCAGGCGGAAGTAGAACAGATACGCAGTATTTT CAVSGGSRTDTQYF
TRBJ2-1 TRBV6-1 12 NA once TGTGCCAGCAGTTTGGGACGCGGAGAGCAGTTCTTC CASSLGRGEQFF
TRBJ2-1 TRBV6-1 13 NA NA TGTGCCAGCAGCTCCCGGGCCCCCGAGGAGCAGTTCTTC CASSSRAPEEQFF
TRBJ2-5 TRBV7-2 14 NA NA TGTGCCAGCAGCTTAGACAGGGCTCAAGAGACCCAGTACTTC CASSLDRAQETQYF
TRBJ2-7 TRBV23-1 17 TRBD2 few TGCGCCAGCAGTCAATCTTCGGGGGGGCTACGGGCCTACGAGCAGTACTTC CASSQSSGGLRAYEQYF
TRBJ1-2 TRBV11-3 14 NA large TGTGCCAGCAGCTCCCGGGACGGGCAACAGGGCTACACCTTC CASSSRDGQQGYTF
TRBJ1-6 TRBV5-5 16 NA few TGTGCCAGCAGCCGTGGGGCAGGCCCGATCAATTCACCCCTCCACTTT CASSRGAGPINSPLHF
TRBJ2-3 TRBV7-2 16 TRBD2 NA TGTGCCAGCAGCTTATATCTAGCGGGGGGCACAGATACGCAGTATTTT CASSLYLAGGTDTQYF
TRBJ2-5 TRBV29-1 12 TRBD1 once TGCAGCGTGGAACCACAGGGGGCGGGGCAGTACTTC CSVEPQGAGQYF
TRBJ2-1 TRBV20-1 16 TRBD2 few TGCAGTGCTAGAGATAGAGCGGGAGGGCCCTACAATGAGCAGTTCTTC CSARDRAGGPYNEQFF
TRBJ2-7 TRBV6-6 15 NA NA TGTGCCAGCAGTTACTGGGGGGCTCAGCCCTACGAGCAGTACTTC CASSYWGAQPYEQYF
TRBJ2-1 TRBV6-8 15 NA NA TGTGCCAGCAGAACCCGGGGGGCCTCCTACAATGAGCAGTTCTTC CASRTRGASYNEQFF
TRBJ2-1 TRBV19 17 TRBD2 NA TGTGCCAGTAGTAGAGCCTCGGGGACTAGCGGCTACAATGAGCAGTTCTTC CASSRASGTSGYNEQFF
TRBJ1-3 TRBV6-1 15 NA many TGTGCCAGCAGTGTACAGGCGTTCTCTGGAAACACCATATATTTT CASSVQAFSGNTIYF
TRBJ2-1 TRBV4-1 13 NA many TGCGCCAGCAGTGTGGCCAGGTCCGATGAGCAGTTCTTC CASSVARSDEQFF
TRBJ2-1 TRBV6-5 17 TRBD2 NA TGTGCCAGCAGTTACTCGCGGAGCGGGGGCCACCAAGAGACCCAGTTCTTC CASSYSRSGGHQETQFF
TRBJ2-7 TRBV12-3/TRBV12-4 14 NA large TGTGCCAGCAGTTTCTCCGGGAGAAGGAACGAGCAGTACTTC CASSFSGRRNEQYF
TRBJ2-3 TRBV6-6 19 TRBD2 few TGTGCCAGCAGTCTACTAGCGGGGGGTTTCGACTTTGGCACAGATACGCAGTATTTT CASSLLAGGFDFGTDTQYF
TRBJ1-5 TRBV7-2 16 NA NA TGTGCCAGCACCTTACTAGGGGCGTTTGGCAATCAGCCCCAGCATTTT CASTLLGAFGNQPQHF
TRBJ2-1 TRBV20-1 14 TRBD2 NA TGCAGTGCTTCAGACAGCGGGGTCTACAATGAGCAGTTCTTC CSASDSGVYNEQFF
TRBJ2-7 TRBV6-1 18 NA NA TGTGCCAGCAGTACTATTACAGGTGACCTCGGGGGAAACTACGAGCAGTACTTC CASSTITGDLGGNYEQYF
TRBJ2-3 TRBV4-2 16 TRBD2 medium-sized TGTGCCAGCAGCCAGACTAGCGGGAGGGCCTCAGATACGCAGTATTTT CASSQTSGRASDTQYF
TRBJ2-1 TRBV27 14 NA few TGTGCCAGCAAACTTGGCGGTTTCAACAATGAGCAGTTCTTC CASKLGGFNNEQFF
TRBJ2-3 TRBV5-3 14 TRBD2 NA TGTGCCAGCAGCAGGGAGGGCCCTCGAGATACGCAGTATTTT CASSREGPRDTQYF
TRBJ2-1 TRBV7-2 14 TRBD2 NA TGTGCCAGCAGCCCCTGGACTAGCGGGACTGAGCAGTTCTTC CASSPWTSGTEQFF
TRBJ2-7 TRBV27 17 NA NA TGTGCCAGCAGTTTATATGGCCCTATAGGCCCCTACAATGAGCAGTACTTC CASSLYGPIGPYNEQYF
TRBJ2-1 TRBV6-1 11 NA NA TGTGCCAGCAGTTATGGGAATGAGCAGTTCTTC CASSYGNEQFF
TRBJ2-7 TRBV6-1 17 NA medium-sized TGTGCCAGCAGTGAAAAGTTCCTTATCTTCAGCTCCTACGAGCAGTACTTC CASSEKFLIFSSYEQYF
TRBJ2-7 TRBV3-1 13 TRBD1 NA TGTGCCAGCAGCCAAGGGACAGGTAACGAGCAGTACTTC CASSQGTGNEQYF
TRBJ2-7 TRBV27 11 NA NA TGTGCCAGCAGACAGGGCTACGAGCAGTACTTC CASRQGYEQYF
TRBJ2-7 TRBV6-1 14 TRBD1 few TGTGCCAGCCGGGACAGCTATAGCTCCTACGAGCAGTACTTC CASRDSYSSYEQYF
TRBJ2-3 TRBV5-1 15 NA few TGCGCCAGCAGCTTGTCACCCGGGGCAATAGATACGCAGTATTTT CASSLSPGAIDTQYF
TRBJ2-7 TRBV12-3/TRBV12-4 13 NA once TGTGCCAGCAGTTTCGAGCAGGCGGGCGAGCAGTACTTC CASSFEQAGEQYF
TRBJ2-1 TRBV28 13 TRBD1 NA TGTGCCAGCACCTTAGGGGGCCACAATGAGCAGTTCTTC CASTLGGHNEQFF
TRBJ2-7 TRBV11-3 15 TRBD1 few TGTGCCAGCACCTCGAGGACAGGGGAGACCTACGAGCAGTACTTC CASTSRTGETYEQYF
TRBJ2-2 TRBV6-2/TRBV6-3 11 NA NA TGTGCCAGCAGTAAAGTGGGGGAGCTGTTTTTT CASSKVGELFF
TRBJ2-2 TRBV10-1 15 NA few TGCGCCAGCAGTGATGGCCGGAAGAACACCGGGGAGCTGTTTTTT CASSDGRKNTGELFF
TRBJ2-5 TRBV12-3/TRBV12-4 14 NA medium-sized TGTGCCAGCAGTTTCGGGCAGTTCCAAGAGACCCAGTACTTC CASSFGQFQETQYF
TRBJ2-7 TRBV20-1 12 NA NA TGCAGTGCTAGAGATGGGCCGGGGGAGCAGTACTTC CSARDGPGEQYF
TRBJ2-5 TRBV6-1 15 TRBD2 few TGTGCCAGCAGTTTTTACAAGGGGAGGGTCAATGAGCAGTACTTC CASSFYKGRVNEQYF
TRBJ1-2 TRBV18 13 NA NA TGTGCCAGCTCACCGGGCGGTGACTATGGCTACACCTTC CASSPGGDYGYTF
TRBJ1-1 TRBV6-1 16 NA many TGTGCCAGCAGGCTCCATGAGGCTACTGGGGACACTGAAGCTTTCTTT CASRLHEATGDTEAFF
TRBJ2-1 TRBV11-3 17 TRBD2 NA TGTGCCAGCAGCTTAGAGTGGGCTAGCGGGACGTACAATGAGCAGTTCTTC CASSLEWASGTYNEQFF
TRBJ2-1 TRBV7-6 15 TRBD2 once TGTGCCAGCAGCTTGCGGACTAGCGGGAGTCGTGAGCAGTTCTTC CASSLRTSGSREQFF
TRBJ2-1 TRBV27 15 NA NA TGTGCCAGCAGACGAGCGGAGAGCTCCTACAATGAGCAGTTCTTC CASRRAESSYNEQFF
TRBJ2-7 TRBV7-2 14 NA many TGTGCCAGCACCCCGGGCGGGGCGTCCTACGAGCAGTACTTC CASTPGGASYEQYF
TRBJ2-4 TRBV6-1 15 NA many TGTGCCAGCAGTCCTCTGGATAGAAGCAAAAACATTCAGTACTTC CASSPLDRSKNIQYF
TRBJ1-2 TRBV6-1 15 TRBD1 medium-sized TGTGCCAGCACCGGCGACAGGGCGGGGGACTATGGCTACACCTTC CASTGDRAGDYGYTF
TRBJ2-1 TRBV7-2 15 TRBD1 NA TGTGCCAGCAGCCCATCCGGGACCAGGGGGAATGAGCAGTTCTTC CASSPSGTRGNEQFF
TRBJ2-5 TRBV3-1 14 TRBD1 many TGTGCCAGCAGTCGCGCAGGGGGCGGCGAGACCCAGTACTTC CASSRAGGGETQYF
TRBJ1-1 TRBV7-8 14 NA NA TGTGCCAGCAGCTTATTGGACCCGAACACTGAAGCTTTCTTT CASSLLDPNTEAFF